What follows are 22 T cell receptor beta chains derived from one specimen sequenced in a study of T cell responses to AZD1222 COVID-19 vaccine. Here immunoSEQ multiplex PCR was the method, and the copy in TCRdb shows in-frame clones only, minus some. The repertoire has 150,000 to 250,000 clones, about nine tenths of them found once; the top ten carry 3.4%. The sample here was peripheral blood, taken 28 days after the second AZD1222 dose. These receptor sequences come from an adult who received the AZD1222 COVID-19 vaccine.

Here the CDR3 reads CASSWYGTSETDTQYF. The DNA for the CDR3 is TGTGCCAGCAGCTGGTACGGGACTAGCGAGACAGATACGCAGTATTTT. The chain carries TRBV7-9 and TRBJ2-3, with 10 bases matching TRBD2. Germline CDR1 is SEHNR and CDR2 is FQNEAQ (reference sequence). Trimming took 4 bases from V and 3 from J; bases not matched to a gene: 7. The CDR3 spans 16 residues.

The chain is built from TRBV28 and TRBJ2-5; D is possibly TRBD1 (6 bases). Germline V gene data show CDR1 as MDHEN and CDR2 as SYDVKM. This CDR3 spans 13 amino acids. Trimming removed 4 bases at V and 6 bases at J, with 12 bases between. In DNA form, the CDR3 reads TGTGCCAGCAGTTCCTCAGGGGTTAAGACCCAGTACTTC. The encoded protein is CASSSSGVKTQYF.

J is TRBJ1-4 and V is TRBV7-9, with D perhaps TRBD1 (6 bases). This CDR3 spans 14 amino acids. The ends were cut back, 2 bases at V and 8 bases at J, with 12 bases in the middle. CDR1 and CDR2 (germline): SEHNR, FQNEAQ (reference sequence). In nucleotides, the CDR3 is TGTGCCAGCAGCTTATTACAGGGAGTCGAAAAACTGTTTTTT. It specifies CASSLLQGVEKLFF.

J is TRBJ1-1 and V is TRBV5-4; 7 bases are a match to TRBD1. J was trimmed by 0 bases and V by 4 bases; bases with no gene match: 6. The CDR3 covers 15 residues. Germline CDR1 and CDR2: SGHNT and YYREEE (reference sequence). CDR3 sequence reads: CASSQGGSMNTEAFF. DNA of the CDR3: TGTGCCAGCAGCCAGGGGGGGAGCATGAACACTGAAGCTTTCTTT.

CDR3 sequence (DNA): TGTGCCAGTAGTCTCGGAGACAGGGTACTCTATGGCTACACCTTC. As protein: CASSLGDRVLYGYTF. This chain connects TRBV19 to TRBJ1-2, with TRBD1 identical over 7 bases. The CDR3 loop spans 15 amino acids. Germline V lookup: CDR1 LNHDA, CDR2 SQIVND (reference sequence). The J segment lost 4 bases and the V segment lost 5 bases, leaving 10 bases of the junction unmatched.

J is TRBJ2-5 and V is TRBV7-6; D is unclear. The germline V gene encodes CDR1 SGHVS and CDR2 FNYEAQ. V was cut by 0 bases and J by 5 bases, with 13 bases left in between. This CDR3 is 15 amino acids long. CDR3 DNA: TGTGCCAGCAGCTTAGCTTACGTAAAAGGGGAGACCCAGTACTTC. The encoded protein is CASSLAYVKGETQYF.

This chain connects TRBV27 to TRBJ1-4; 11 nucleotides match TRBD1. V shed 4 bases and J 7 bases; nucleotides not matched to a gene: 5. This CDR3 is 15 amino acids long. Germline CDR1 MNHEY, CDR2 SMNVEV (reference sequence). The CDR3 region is CASSSGTGGSEKLFF. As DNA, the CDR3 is TGTGCCAGCAGTTCAGGGACAGGGGGGAGTGAAAAACTGTTTTTT.

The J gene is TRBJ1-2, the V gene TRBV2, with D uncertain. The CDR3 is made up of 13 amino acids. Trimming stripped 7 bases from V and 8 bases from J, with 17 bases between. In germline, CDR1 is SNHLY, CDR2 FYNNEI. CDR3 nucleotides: TGTGCCAGCAACGGCGAGGGTGGTGAGGGCTACACCTTC. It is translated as CASNGEGGEGYTF.

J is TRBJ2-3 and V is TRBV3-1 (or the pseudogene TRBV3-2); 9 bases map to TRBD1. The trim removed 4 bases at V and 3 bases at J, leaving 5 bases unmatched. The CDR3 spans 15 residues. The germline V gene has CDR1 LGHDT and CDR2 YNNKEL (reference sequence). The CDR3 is CASSPYRGQTDTQYF. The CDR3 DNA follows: TGTGCCAGCAGCCCTTACAGGGGGCAAACAGATACGCAGTATTTT.

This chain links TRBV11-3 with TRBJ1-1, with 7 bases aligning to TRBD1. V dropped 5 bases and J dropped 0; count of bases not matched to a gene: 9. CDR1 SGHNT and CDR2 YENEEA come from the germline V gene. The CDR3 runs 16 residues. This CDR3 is CASSKLKTGMNTEAFF. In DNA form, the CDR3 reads TGTGCCAGCAGCAAGCTTAAGACAGGGATGAACACTGAAGCTTTCTTT.

CDR3 in amino acids: CASSLEGAGGAFF. In DNA form, the CDR3 reads TGTGCCAGCAGCTTAGAGGGGGCGGGTGGAGCTTTCTTT. The V gene is TRBV7-2, the J gene TRBJ1-1, with 7 bases lining up with TRBD1. This CDR3 region has 13 residues. V trimming: 1 base; J trimming: 10 bases; junction bases outside the gene matches: 6. Germline loops: CDR1 SGHTA, CDR2 FQGNSA.

The DNA of the CDR3 is TGTGCCAGCAGCCGACCCTCACAGGGTTCGCCCGAGCAGTACTTC. It yields the protein CASSRPSQGSPEQYF. V and J are TRBV28 and TRBJ2-7; possibly TRBD1 for D (6 bases). Trimming stripped 6 bases from V and 6 bases from J, with 21 bases between. In germline, CDR1 is MDHEN, CDR2 SYDVKM. This CDR3 is 15 amino acids long.

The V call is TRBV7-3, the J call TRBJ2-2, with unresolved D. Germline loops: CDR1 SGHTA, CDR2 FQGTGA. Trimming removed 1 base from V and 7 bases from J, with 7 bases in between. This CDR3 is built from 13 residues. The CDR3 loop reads CASSLKPNGELFF. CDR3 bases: TGTGCCAGCAGCTTAAAACCGAACGGGGAGCTGTTTTTT.

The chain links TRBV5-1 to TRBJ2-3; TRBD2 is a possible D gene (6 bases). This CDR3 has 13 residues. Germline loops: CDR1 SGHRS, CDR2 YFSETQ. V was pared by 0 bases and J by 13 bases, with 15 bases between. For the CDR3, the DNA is TGCGCCAGCAGCTTGGTTGCGGGATTAGGGGAGTATTTT. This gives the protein CASSLVAGLGEYF.

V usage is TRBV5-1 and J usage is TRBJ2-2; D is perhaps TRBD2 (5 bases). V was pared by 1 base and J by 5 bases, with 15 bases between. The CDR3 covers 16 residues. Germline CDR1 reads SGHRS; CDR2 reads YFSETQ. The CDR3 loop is CASSLNVVARTGELFF. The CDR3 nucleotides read TGCGCCAGCAGCTTGAATGTGGTAGCGCGGACCGGGGAGCTGTTTTTT.

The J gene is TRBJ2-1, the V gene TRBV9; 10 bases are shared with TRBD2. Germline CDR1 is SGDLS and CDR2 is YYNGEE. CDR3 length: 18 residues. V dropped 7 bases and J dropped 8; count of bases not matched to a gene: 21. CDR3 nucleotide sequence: TGTGCCAGCCCAAAGAGGGCTAGCGGGAGCCCTAATTTTGATGAGCAGTTCTTC. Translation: CASPKRASGSPNFDEQFF. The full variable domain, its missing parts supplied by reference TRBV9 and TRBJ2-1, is DSGVTQTPKHLITATGQRVTLRCSPRSGDLSVYWYQQSLDQGLQFLIQYYNGEERAKGNILERFSAQQFPDLHSELNLSSLELGDSALYFCASPKRASGSPNFDEQFFGPGTRLTVL.

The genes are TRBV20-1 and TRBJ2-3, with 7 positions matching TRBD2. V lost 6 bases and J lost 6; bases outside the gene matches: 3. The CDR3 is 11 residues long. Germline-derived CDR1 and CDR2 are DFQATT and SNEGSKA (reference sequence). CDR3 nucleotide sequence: TGCAGTGCCGGCGGGGGTGATACGCAGTATTTT. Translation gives CSAGGGDTQYF.

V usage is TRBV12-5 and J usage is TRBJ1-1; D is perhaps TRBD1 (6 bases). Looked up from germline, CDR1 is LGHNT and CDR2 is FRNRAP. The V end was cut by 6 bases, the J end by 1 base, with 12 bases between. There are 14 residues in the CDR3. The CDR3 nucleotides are TGTGCTAGTGGCCGGGGCAGGGGGAACACTGAAGCTTTCTTT. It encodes CASGRGRGNTEAFF.

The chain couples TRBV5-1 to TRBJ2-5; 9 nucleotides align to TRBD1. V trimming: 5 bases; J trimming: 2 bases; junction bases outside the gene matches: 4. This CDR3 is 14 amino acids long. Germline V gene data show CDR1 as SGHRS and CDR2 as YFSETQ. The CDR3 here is CASRIGTGQETQYF. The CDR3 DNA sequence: TGCGCCAGCAGGATTGGGACAGGGCAAGAGACCCAGTACTTC.

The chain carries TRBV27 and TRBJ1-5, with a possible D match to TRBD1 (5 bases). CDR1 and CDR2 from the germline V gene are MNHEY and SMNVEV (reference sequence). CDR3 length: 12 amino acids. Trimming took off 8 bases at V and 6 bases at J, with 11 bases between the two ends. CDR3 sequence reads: CASARGGQPQHF. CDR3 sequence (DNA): TGTGCCAGCGCACGGGGGGGTCAGCCCCAGCATTTT.

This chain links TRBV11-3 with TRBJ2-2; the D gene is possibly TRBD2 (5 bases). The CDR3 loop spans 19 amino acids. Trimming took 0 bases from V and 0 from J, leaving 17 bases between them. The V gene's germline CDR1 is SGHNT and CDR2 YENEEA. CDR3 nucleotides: TGTGCCAGCAGCTTAGAAGGTTGGGTGAGGGCGCCGAACACCGGGGAGCTGTTTTTT. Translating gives CASSLEGWVRAPNTGELFF.

The CDR3 reads CASSSFRAVSTDTQYF. As DNA, the CDR3 is TGTGCCAGCAGCTCCTTTCGAGCGGTTAGCACAGATACGCAGTATTTT. V gene TRBV9 combines with J gene TRBJ2-3, with D perhaps matching TRBD2 (5 bases). CDR1 SGDLS and CDR2 YYNGEE come from the germline V gene. Trimming took off 4 bases at V and 0 bases at J, with 15 bases between the two ends. The CDR3 consists of 16 residues. The whole variable domain, filled in from reference TRBV9 and TRBJ2-3, reads DSGVTQTPKHLITATGQRVTLRCSPRSGDLSVYWYQQSLDQGLQFLIQYYNGEERAKGNILERFSAQQFPDLHSELNLSSLELGDSALYFCASSSFRAVSTDTQYFGPGTRLTVL.